Below, one T cell receptor (beta chain) is given with its context. Through a sample-barcoded 5' primer and a J-beta primer mix, a second PCR was run for about 6 to 11 cycles. A single record per CDR3 protein comes from TCRdb applying MiXCR to the 5' RACE reads. The sample consists of under 2,000,000 distinct CDR3 sequences, about 49% of them appearing once. The data were obtained in a study of blood T cells in healthy people across ages. Study at large: Per two T cells, template switching captured roughly one barcoded beta molecule.

V dropped 5 bases and J dropped 5 bases, with 12 bases sitting between them. The CDR3 has 13 residues. This chain joins TRBV12-3 or TRBV12-4 and TRBJ1-1; possibly TRBD1 for D (6 bases). This receptor was taken from a woman aged 40-49 years in good health. The sequenced sample consisted of blood. Written as DNA, the CDR3 is TGTGCCAGCAGTGCACAGGGTACAACTGAAGCTTTCTTT. It translates to CASSAQGTTEAFF.